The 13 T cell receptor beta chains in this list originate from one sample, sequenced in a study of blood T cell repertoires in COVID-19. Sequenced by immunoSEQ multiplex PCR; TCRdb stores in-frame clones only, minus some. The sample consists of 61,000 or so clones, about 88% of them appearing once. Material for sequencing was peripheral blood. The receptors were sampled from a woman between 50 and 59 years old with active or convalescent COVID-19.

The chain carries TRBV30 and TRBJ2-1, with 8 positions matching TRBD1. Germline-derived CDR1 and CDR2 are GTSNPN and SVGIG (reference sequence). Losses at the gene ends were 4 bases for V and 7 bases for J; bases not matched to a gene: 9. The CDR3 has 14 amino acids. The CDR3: CAWNGQGMVNEQFF. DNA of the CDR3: TGTGCCTGGAACGGACAGGGTATGGTAAATGAGCAGTTCTTC.

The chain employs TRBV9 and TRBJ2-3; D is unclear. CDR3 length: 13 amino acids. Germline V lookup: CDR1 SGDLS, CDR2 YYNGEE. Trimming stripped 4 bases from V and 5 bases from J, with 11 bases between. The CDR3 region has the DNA TGTGCCAGCAGCACCACCGGCGGAGATACGCAGTATTTT. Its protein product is CASSTTGGDTQYF.

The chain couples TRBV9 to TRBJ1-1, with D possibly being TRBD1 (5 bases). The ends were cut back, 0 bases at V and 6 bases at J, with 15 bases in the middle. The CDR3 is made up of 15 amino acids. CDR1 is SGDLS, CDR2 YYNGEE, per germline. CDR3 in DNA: TGTGCCAGCAGCGTAGCTACGGCGGGACCGGCTGAAGCTTTCTTT. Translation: CASSVATAGPAEAFF.

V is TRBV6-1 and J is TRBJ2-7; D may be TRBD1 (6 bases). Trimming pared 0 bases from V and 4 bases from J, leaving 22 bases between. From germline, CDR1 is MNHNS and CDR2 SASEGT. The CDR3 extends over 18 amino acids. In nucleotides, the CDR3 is TGTGCCAGCAGTGAAGCTCGGTGGGTTACAGGGACATCTTACGAGCAGTACTTC. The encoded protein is CASSEARWVTGTSYEQYF.

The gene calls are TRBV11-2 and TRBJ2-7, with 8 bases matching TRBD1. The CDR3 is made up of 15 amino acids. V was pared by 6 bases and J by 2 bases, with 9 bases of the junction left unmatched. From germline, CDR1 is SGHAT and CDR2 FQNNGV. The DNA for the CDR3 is TGTGCCAGCAGTAGGCTCGGACAGGGTGCCTACGAGCAGTACTTC. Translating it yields CASSRLGQGAYEQYF.

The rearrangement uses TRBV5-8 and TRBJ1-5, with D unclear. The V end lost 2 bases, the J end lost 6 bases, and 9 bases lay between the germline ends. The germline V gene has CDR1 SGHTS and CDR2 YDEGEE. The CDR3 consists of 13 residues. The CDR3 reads CASSLSPSQPQHF. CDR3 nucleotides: TGTGCCAGCAGCTTATCTCCCTCTCAGCCCCAGCATTTT.

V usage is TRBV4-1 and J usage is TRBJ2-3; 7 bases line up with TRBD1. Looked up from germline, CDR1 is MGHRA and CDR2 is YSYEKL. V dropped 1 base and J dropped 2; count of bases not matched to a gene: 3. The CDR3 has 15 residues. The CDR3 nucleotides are TGCGCCAGCAGCCAAGGACAGGGTTTCACAGATACGCAGTATTTT. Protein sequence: CASSQGQGFTDTQYF.

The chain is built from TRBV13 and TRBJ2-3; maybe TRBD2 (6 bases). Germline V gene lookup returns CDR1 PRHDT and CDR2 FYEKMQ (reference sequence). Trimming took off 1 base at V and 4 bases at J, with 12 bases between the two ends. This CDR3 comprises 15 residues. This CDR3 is CASSLVTSGPDTQYF. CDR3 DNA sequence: TGTGCCAGCAGCTTAGTTACAAGCGGGCCAGATACGCAGTATTTT.

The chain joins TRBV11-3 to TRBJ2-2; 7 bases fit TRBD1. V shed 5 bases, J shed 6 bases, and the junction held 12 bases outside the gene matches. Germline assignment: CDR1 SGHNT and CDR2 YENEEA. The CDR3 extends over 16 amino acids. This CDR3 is CASSATGTVYAGELFF. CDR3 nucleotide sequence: TGTGCCAGCAGCGCAACCGGGACAGTGTATGCCGGGGAGCTGTTTTTT.

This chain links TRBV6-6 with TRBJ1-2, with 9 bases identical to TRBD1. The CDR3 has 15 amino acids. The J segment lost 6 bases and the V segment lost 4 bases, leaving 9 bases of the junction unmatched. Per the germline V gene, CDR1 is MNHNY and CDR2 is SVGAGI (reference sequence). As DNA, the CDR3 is TGTGCCAGCAGTTTAGTCGGACAGGGGATTGATGGCTACACCTTC. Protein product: CASSLVGQGIDGYTF.

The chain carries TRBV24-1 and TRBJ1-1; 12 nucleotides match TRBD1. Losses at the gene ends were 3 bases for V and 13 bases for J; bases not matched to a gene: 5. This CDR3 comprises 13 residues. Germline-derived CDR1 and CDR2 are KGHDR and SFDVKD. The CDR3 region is CATSDPGQGAVFF. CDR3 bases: TGTGCCACCAGTGATCCGGGACAGGGGGCTGTTTTCTTT.

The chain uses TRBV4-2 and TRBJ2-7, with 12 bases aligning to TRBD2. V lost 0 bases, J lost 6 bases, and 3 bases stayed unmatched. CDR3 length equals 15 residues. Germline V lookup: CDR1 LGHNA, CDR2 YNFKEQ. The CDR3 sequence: CASSQDLAGGVEQYF. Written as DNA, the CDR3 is TGTGCCAGCAGCCAAGATCTAGCGGGAGGGGTCGAGCAGTACTTC.

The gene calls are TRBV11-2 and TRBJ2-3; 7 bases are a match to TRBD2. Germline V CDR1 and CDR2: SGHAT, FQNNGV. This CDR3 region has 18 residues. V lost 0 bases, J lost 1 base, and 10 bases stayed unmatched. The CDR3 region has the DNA TGTGCCAGCAGCTTAGAGTGGTCTAGCGGAGGAGGCACAGATACGCAGTATTTT. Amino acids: CASSLEWSSGGGTDTQYF.